The 18 T cell receptor beta chains presented below share a single source sample, sequenced in a study of naive CD8 T cells in extremely preterm neonates. The protocol was immunoSEQ multiplex PCR, while the TCRdb copy is restricted to in-frame clones and leaves out a portion. Counted here are about 7,300 clones, 80% to 95% occurring once; the ten biggest clones make up 0.4% to 0.6%. Deliveries were elective term cesareans at about 37-41 weeks, with no labor or membrane rupture. Sequenced sample: naive CD8+ T cells from cord blood. The source is a newborn in good health.

The chain employs TRBV25-1 and TRBJ2-1; 8 nucleotides match TRBD2. Germline V CDR1 and CDR2: MGHDK, SYGVNS. J was trimmed by 2 bases and V by 4 bases; bases with no gene match: 4. This CDR3 is 15 amino acids long. The CDR3 reads CASSGSSGPYNEQFF. In DNA form, the CDR3 reads TGTGCCAGCAGTGGATCTAGCGGGCCCTACAATGAGCAGTTCTTC.

CDR3 sequence (DNA): TGCGCCAGCAGCCAAGCCGGGACAGACTCCTACGAGCAGTACTTC. Translated, it gives CASSQAGTDSYEQYF. The V and J genes are TRBV4-1 and TRBJ2-7; TRBD1 matches 7 bases. Looked up from germline, CDR1 is MGHRA and CDR2 is YSYEKL. The V segment lost 1 base and the J segment 0 bases; nucleotides outside the gene matches: 3. The CDR3 is 15 amino acids.

The J gene is TRBJ2-3, the V gene TRBV6-6; D might be TRBD2 (6 bases). The CDR3 extends over 14 amino acids. Germline CDR1 MNHNY, CDR2 SVGAGI (reference sequence). Trimming cost V 2 bases and J 4 bases, with 10 bases left between them. The CDR3 DNA reads as TGTGCCAGCAGTTACCATGGGGGGTCAGATACGCAGTATTTT. This codes for CASSYHGGSDTQYF.

This clone was detected once. V is TRBV5-6 and J is TRBJ1-2; TRBD1 aligns across 10 bases. V dropped 4 bases and J dropped 4; count of bases not matched to a gene: 4. The V gene's germline CDR1 is SGHDT and CDR2 YYEEEE. The CDR3 sequence is 14 residues long. CDR3 loop: CASSAGTGVYGYTF. The CDR3 DNA is TGTGCCAGCAGCGCCGGGACAGGGGTCTATGGCTACACCTTC. The whole variable domain, filled in from reference TRBV5-6 and TRBJ1-2, reads DAGVTQSPTHLIKTRGQQVTLRCSPKSGHDTVSWYQQALGQGPQFIFQYYEEEERQRGNFPDRFSGHQFPNYSSELNVNALLLGDSALYLCASSAGTGVYGYTFGSGTRLTVV.

Points on this clone: Other DNA sequences from this sample encode an identical CDR3 as well. The chain carries TRBV7-6 and TRBJ2-3, with a weak D call TRBD1 (5 bases). Germline V gene sequence: CDR1 SGHVS, CDR2 FNYEAQ. This CDR3 spans 14 amino acids. Deletions cut 0 bases from V and 1 base from J, with 5 bases between. The CDR3 nucleotides read TGTGCCAGCAGCTTAGCAGGGGGCACAGATACGCAGTATTTT. It specifies CASSLAGGTDTQYF. Based on the CDR3 plus reference TRBV7-6 and TRBJ2-3, the full variable domain is GAGVSQSPRYKVTKRGQDVALRCDPISGHVSLYWYRQALGQGPEFLTYFNYEAQQDKSGLPNDRFSAERPEGSISTLTIQRTEQRDSAMYRCASSLAGGTDTQYFGPGTRLTVL.

A single count supports this clone. The V call is TRBV30, the J call TRBJ1-4; D may be TRBD1 (5 bases). Germline-derived CDR1 and CDR2 are GTSNPN and SVGIG (reference sequence). V gave up 1 base and J gave up 0 bases, with 6 bases separating them. This CDR3 comprises 14 residues. For the CDR3, the DNA is TGTGCCTGGAGTGGGACAACAACTAATGAAAAACTGTTTTTT. This gives the protein CAWSGTTTNEKLFF.

The chain employs TRBV4-1 and TRBJ2-7; 10 bases line up with TRBD1. This CDR3 is 15 amino acids long. Trimming at V came to 0 bases and at J to 4 bases, leaving 3 bases not matched to a gene. CDR1 is MGHRA, CDR2 YSYEKL, per germline. Here the CDR3 reads CASSQDGGQGYEQYF. CDR3 nucleotide sequence: TGCGCCAGCAGCCAAGATGGGGGACAGGGGTACGAGCAGTACTTC.

This clone was detected a few times. This chain links TRBV7-9 with TRBJ2-7; tentative D call: TRBD2 (5 bases). There are 13 residues in the CDR3. V was clipped by 2 bases and J by 6 bases, with 11 bases between them. Germline-derived CDR1 and CDR2 are SEHNR and FQNEAQ (reference sequence). CDR3 in amino acids: CASSLSGGPEQYF. The DNA for the CDR3 is TGTGCCAGCAGCTTATCTGGAGGTCCCGAGCAGTACTTC.

The table lists this clone with a count of one. The rearrangement links TRBV9 to TRBJ2-3; weak D call: TRBD2 (6 bases). There are 14 residues in the CDR3. Looked up from germline, CDR1 is SGDLS and CDR2 is YYNGEE. V was shortened by 4 bases and J by 3 bases, with 12 bases between the two germline ends. This CDR3 is CASSPGRRTDTQYF. The CDR3 nucleotides are TGTGCCAGCAGCCCGGGGAGGAGGACAGATACGCAGTATTTT.

V and J are TRBV5-4 and TRBJ2-7, with 8 positions matching TRBD1. The CDR3 length is 12 residues. The V gene end was trimmed by 4 bases and the J gene end by 6 bases; junction bases not matched to a gene: 3. Germline V gene sequence: CDR1 SGHNT, CDR2 YYREEE (reference sequence). The CDR3 sequence is CASSQTGVEQYF. The CDR3 DNA reads TGTGCCAGCAGCCAGACAGGGGTCGAGCAGTACTTC.

This chain connects TRBV27 to TRBJ1-4; TRBD1 is a possible D gene (5 bases). Germline CDR1 and CDR2: MNHEY and SMNVEV (reference sequence). V was cut by 7 bases and J by 8 bases, with 20 bases left in between. The length of the CDR3 is 15 residues. CDR3 DNA sequence: TGTGCCAGCATCGGCCCCGGGGGGTCGGGGGAAAAACTGTTTTTT. It codes for CASIGPGGSGEKLFF. Full variable domain (rest looked up from reference TRBV27 and TRBJ1-4): EAQVTQNPRYLITVTGKKLTVTCSQNMNHEYMSWYRQDPGLGLRQIYYSMNVEVTDKGDVPEGYKVSRKEKRNFPLILESPSPNQTSLYFCASIGPGGSGEKLFFGSGTQLSVL.

The rearrangement links TRBV2 to TRBJ1-1; D is unresolved. Trimming shortened V by 3 bases and J by 1 base, and 6 bases separated the two germline ends. The CDR3 totals 13 residues. Germline lookup yields CDR1 SNHLY and CDR2 FYNNEI. The CDR3 reads CASSDGRNTEAFF. CDR3 bases: TGTGCCAGCAGTGACGGGAGGAACACTGAAGCTTTCTTT.

The genes are TRBV7-9 and TRBJ2-7, with D possibly matching TRBD1 (6 bases). The V end lost 2 bases, the J end lost 5 bases, and 10 bases lay between the germline ends. The CDR3 totals 13 residues. CDR1 SEHNR and CDR2 FQNEAQ come from the germline V gene (reference sequence). CDR3 loop: CASSLYRADEQYF. Written as DNA, the CDR3 is TGTGCCAGCAGCTTATACAGGGCCGACGAGCAGTACTTC. Complete variable domain (other parts from reference TRBV7-9 and TRBJ2-7): DTGVSQNPRHKITKRGQNVTFRCDPISEHNRLYWYRQTLGQGPEFLTYFQNEAQLEKSRLLSDRFSAERPKGSFSTLEIQRTEQGDSAMYLCASSLYRADEQYFGPGTRLTVT.

The gene calls are TRBV5-4 and TRBJ1-1, with D perhaps matching TRBD1 (5 bases). CDR1 is SGHNT, CDR2 YYREEE, per germline (reference sequence). The CDR3 covers 14 residues. V shed 4 bases and J shed 4 bases, with 14 bases lying between them. In DNA form, the CDR3 reads TGTGCCAGCAGCAGTCTAGGGGCTGTCACTGAAGCTTTCTTT. It translates to CASSSLGAVTEAFF.

CDR3 DNA sequence: TGTGCCAGCAGCGAGGGGTCCTCCCCAGATACGCAGTATTTT. Its protein product is CASSEGSSPDTQYF. The chain is built from TRBV9 and TRBJ2-3, with a tentative D call TRBD1 (5 bases). V gave up 3 bases and J gave up 4 bases, with 12 bases separating them. The CDR3 extends over 14 amino acids. CDR1 and CDR2 (germline): SGDLS, YYNGEE.

V gene TRBV2 combines with J gene TRBJ1-2; the match to TRBD1 covers 10 bases. With 2 bases clipped from V and 8 bases from J, the junction kept 5 bases outside the gene matches. The germline CDR1 and CDR2 sequences are SNHLY and FYNNEI. This CDR3 has 14 residues. The DNA of the CDR3 is TGTGCCAGCAGTGAATATGGGACAGGGGACGGCTACACCTTC. Amino acid sequence: CASSEYGTGDGYTF.

This clone came up once. The chain is built from TRBV5-6 and TRBJ2-4, with 7 bases matching TRBD2. Germline V lookup: CDR1 SGHDT, CDR2 YYEEEE. The CDR3 has 15 residues. Unmatched junction bases numbered 7, after V lost 3 bases and J lost 4 bases. The CDR3 DNA is TGTGCCAGCAGCTGGGGGTCCGGGGGGAAAAACATTCAGTACTTC. Protein sequence: CASSWGSGGKNIQYF. The complete variable domain, with remaining parts taken from reference TRBV5-6 and TRBJ2-4, reads DAGVTQSPTHLIKTRGQQVTLRCSPKSGHDTVSWYQQALGQGPQFIFQYYEEEERQRGNFPDRFSGHQFPNYSSELNVNALLLGDSALYLCASSWGSGGKNIQYFGAGTRLSVL.

The chain joins TRBV27 to TRBJ2-7; 8 nucleotides line up with TRBD1. There are 14 residues in the CDR3. Germline CDR1 is MNHEY and CDR2 is SMNVEV (reference sequence). V gave up 5 bases and J gave up 4 bases; unmatched junction bases: 7. The CDR3 coding sequence is TGTGCCAGCAGTCCCCGGACAGGGTTGTACGAGCAGTACTTC. This sequence encodes CASSPRTGLYEQYF.